This T cell receptor (beta chain) was captured by sequencing in a study of OX40 agonist ivuxolimab in advanced cancers. Study background: The treatment was a fully human IgG2 OX40 agonist, ivuxolimab.

This clone has only a few counts. Its specificity is unknown. TCRdb's table, derived via immunoSEQ multiplex PCR, lists solely in-frame clones and lacks some. This table has tens of thousands of clones, 60% to 85% appearing once. Germline CDR1 and CDR2: GTSNPN and SVGIG (reference sequence). This CDR3 region has 21 residues. V was pared by 0 bases and J by 4 bases, with 23 bases of the junction left unmatched. Findings of the study overall: At 0.1-3.0 mg/kg, partial responders had clonal expansion among the lowest observed. At 0.1 to 3.0 mg/kg, clonal expansion of CD4+ and CD8+ blood T cells had occurred by week 6. Among the nonresponders, some also had low normalized T-cell clonal expansion.

This chain connects TRBV30 to TRBJ1-2, with 10 bases aligning to TRBD1. The sequenced sample was CD4+ or CD8+ T cells sorted from blood, obtained in a trial of the OX40 agonist ivuxolimab. The TCR was taken from an adult with an advanced solid tumor such as melanoma, head and neck, liver or kidney cancer. This CDR3 is CAWSVRPRVDRGRLLAYGYTF. As DNA, the CDR3 is TGTGCCTGGAGTGTACGTCCTCGAGTTGACAGGGGGCGCCTTTTGGCCTATGGCTACACCTTC.